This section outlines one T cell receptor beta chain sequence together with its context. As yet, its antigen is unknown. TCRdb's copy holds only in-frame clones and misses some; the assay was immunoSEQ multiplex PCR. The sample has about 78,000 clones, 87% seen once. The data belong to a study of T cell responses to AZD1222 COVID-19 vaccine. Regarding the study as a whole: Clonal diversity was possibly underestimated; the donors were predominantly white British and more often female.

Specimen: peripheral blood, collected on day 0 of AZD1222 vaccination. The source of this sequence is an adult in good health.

In DNA, the CDR3 is TGTGCCAGCAGCTACCGCAACAGGGGGCGAACTGAGCAGTTCTTC. Amino acids: CASSYRNRGRTEQFF. The V gene is TRBV7-2, the J gene TRBJ2-1, with 9 nucleotides matching TRBD1. Germline V gene lookup returns CDR1 SGHTA and CDR2 FQGNSA. Trimming cost V 4 bases and J 9 bases; bases outside gene matches: 10. This CDR3 has 15 amino acids.